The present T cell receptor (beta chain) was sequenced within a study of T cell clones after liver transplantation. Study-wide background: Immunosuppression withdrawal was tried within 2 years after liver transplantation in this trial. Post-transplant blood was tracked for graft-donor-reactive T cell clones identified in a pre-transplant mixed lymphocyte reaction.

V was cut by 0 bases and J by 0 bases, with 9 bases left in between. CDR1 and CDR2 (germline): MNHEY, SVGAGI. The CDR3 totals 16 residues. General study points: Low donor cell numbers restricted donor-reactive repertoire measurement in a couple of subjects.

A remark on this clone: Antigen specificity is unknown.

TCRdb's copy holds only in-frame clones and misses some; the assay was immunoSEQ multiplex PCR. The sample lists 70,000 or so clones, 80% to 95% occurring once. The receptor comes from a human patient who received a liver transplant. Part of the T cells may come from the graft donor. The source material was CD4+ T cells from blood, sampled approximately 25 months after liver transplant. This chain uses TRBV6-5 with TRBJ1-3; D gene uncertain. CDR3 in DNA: TGTGCCAGCAGTTACTCGAAAGACTCCTCTGGAAACACCATATATTTT. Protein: CASSYSKDSSGNTIYF.